This entry describes one T cell receptor beta chain. The V and J ends lost 3 bases and 1 base respectively, with 10 bases between them. CDR3 length: 14 residues. Germline assignment: CDR1 MDHEN and CDR2 SYDVKM. Assay used: immunoSEQ multiplex PCR; TCRdb lists only in-frame clones, some missing. The table lists about 80,000 clones, 90% to 95% of them singletons. The data originate from a study of T cell changes during pregnancy in multiple sclerosis. Sequenced here: peripheral blood, sampled before pregnancy. The source is a female donor with multiple sclerosis, enrolled in a pregnancy study. The chain couples TRBV28 to TRBJ2-7; the D gene is possibly TRBD2 (6 bases). CDR3 amino acids: CASSLAGWSYEQYF. The CDR3 DNA reads TGTGCCAGCAGTTTGGCGGGATGGTCCTACGAGCAGTACTTC.